This entry lists 27 T cell receptor beta chains sequenced from one sample in a study of shared clonotypes between healthy human individuals. Generated by immunoSEQ multiplex PCR, the TCRdb table keeps only in-frame clones and is missing some. The sample contains about 1 million clones, 78% of which appear only once. Sequenced material: memory CD4+ T cells from PBMCs. Subset meaning: CD45RA-negative fraction. The receptors here all came from a man younger than 35 in good health. Some clones in this sample may be carry-over from other donors' samples.

The V gene is TRBV19, the J gene TRBJ2-3; D ambiguous. V was trimmed by 3 bases and J by 2 bases, leaving 12 bases between them. The germline V gene has CDR1 LNHDA and CDR2 SQIVND (reference sequence). The CDR3 is 15 residues long. The CDR3 nucleotides read TGTGCCAGTAGTATGAGGCTAGGCCCCACAGATACGCAGTATTTT. Translation: CASSMRLGPTDTQYF.

The chain has TRBV6-1 and TRBJ1-1; D is perhaps TRBD1 (5 bases). The ends were cut back, 6 bases at V and 0 bases at J, with 8 bases in the middle. CDR3 length equals 13 residues. Germline V gene data show CDR1 as MNHNS and CDR2 as SASEGT. This CDR3 reads CASRGGMNTEAFF. The CDR3 DNA reads as TGTGCCAGCAGGGGGGGAATGAACACTGAAGCTTTCTTT.

This sequence joins TRBV5-3 and TRBJ2-7, with a weak D call TRBD2 (6 bases). TRBV5-3 is sorted into the ORF group, with uncertain function. V lost 4 bases and J 5 bases, leaving 10 bases between the germline ends. This CDR3 contains 12 residues. The CDR3 DNA sequence: TGTGCCAGAAGCGGGGGGACCCACGAGCAGTACTTC. Translated, it gives CARSGGTHEQYF.

This sequence joins TRBV7-2 and TRBJ1-2; D unclear. CDR1 is SGHTA, CDR2 FQGNSA, per germline. V lost 4 bases to trimming and J lost 4 bases, with 13 bases between them. The CDR3 sequence is 14 residues long. CDR3 DNA sequence: TGTGCCAGCAGCTCCCTCGGTCGGTCCTATGGCTACACCTTC. It specifies CASSSLGRSYGYTF.

The rearrangement links TRBV9 to TRBJ1-2; D call uncertain. Germline CDR1 is SGDLS and CDR2 is YYNGEE. Between the trimmed V and J ends, which lost 4 bases and 2 bases, there was a span of 15 bases. This CDR3 spans 15 amino acids. The CDR3 region has the DNA TGTGCCAGCAGCCCCATTCGTTCGGGGAACTATGGCTACACCTTC. It codes for CASSPIRSGNYGYTF.

The chain joins TRBV28 to TRBJ2-7; tentatively, D is TRBD2 (6 bases). V dropped 2 bases and J dropped 6 bases, with 20 bases sitting between them. This CDR3 has 16 amino acids. Germline values: CDR1 MDHEN, CDR2 SYDVKM. CDR3 nucleotide sequence: TGTGCCAGCAGTTTAGGAGGGGCAGGCGGGATACTCGAGCAGTACTTC. Translated: CASSLGGAGGILEQYF.

V gene TRBV28 combines with J gene TRBJ1-1; possibly TRBD1 for D (5 bases). The CDR3 covers 14 residues. The germline CDR1 and CDR2 sequences are MDHEN and SYDVKM. The V end lost 5 bases, the J end lost 6 bases, and 16 bases lay between the germline ends. CDR3 nucleotide sequence: TGTGCCAGCAGTCCTCCGGGGCGGGGAGCTGAAGCTTTCTTT. The encoded protein is CASSPPGRGAEAFF.

This clone came up many times. V and J are TRBV20-1 and TRBJ2-3, with D uncertain. CDR3 length equals 11 residues. From germline, CDR1 is DFQATT and CDR2 SNEGSKA (reference sequence). The V gene lost 5 bases and the J gene lost 0 bases, with 3 bases spanning the gap. The CDR3 here is CSAGSTDTQYF. CDR3 nucleotide sequence: TGCAGTGCTGGGAGCACAGATACGCAGTATTTT.

The sample holds one count of this clone. Other DNA sequences in the sample encode the same CDR3. This chain connects TRBV27 to TRBJ2-1, with 13 bases that match TRBD2. V shed 5 bases, J shed 4 bases, and the junction held 5 bases outside the gene matches. This CDR3 spans 16 amino acids. Germline loops: CDR1 MNHEY, CDR2 SMNVEV (reference sequence). In DNA, the CDR3 is TGTGCCAGCAGTCCACGGACTAGCGGGAGATACAATGAGCAGTTCTTC. Residues: CASSPRTSGRYNEQFF.

This clone was counted a few times. This chain joins TRBV7-9 and TRBJ2-7; unclear D gene. V was pared by 3 bases and J by 4 bases, with 13 bases between. The germline V gene has CDR1 SEHNR and CDR2 FQNEAQ (reference sequence). The CDR3 runs to 14 residues. For the CDR3, the DNA is TGTGCCAGCAGCTTTGGGGTTTCGTTTTACGAGCAGTACTTC. The encoded protein is CASSFGVSFYEQYF. The whole variable domain, remainder taken from reference TRBV7-9 and TRBJ2-7, is DTGVSQNPRHKITKRGQNVTFRCDPISEHNRLYWYRQTLGQGPEFLTYFQNEAQLEKSRLLSDRFSAERPKGSFSTLEIQRTEQGDSAMYLCASSFGVSFYEQYFGPGTRLTVT.

This chain connects TRBV7-2 to TRBJ2-3, with D unresolved. V was clipped by 6 bases and J by 1 base, with 14 bases between them. CDR1 and CDR2 from the germline V gene are SGHTA and FQGNSA. The CDR3 loop spans 15 amino acids. DNA of the CDR3: TGTGCCAGCAGATCCAGACGGACCGGCACAGATACGCAGTATTTT. This gives the protein CASRSRRTGTDTQYF.

CDR3 region: CASSVYEQFF. CDR3 sequence (DNA): TGTGCCAGCAGTGTCTATGAGCAGTTCTTC. The J gene is TRBJ2-1, the V gene TRBV2, with D hard to call. Trimming removed 4 bases at V and 8 bases at J, with 3 bases between. CDR1 and CDR2 from the germline V gene are SNHLY and FYNNEI. The CDR3 runs 10 residues.

The rearrangement uses TRBV9 and TRBJ2-5; D might be TRBD2 (5 bases). Between the trimmed V and J ends, which lost 0 bases and 7 bases, there was a span of 10 bases. The CDR3 spans 13 residues. CDR1 is SGDLS and CDR2 is YYNGEE in the germline V gene. In nucleotides, the CDR3 is TGTGCCAGCAGCGTAGGGGCGGGTGGGACCCAGTACTTC. Encoded protein: CASSVGAGGTQYF.

This clone was picked up one time. V and J are TRBV5-1 and TRBJ2-6; weak D call: TRBD2 (6 bases). This CDR3 has 14 amino acids. The germline V gene encodes CDR1 SGHRS and CDR2 YFSETQ. The V end was cut by 4 bases, the J end by 11 bases, with 16 bases between. CDR3 in DNA: TGCGCCAGCAGCCCCGGGACTCAAGGCGACGTCCTGACTTTC. Translation gives CASSPGTQGDVLTF.

This clone was found a few times. The V and J genes are TRBV18 and TRBJ2-5; TRBD1 aligns across 7 bases. The length of the CDR3 is 15 residues. CDR1 KGHSH and CDR2 LQKENI come from the germline V gene. With V trimmed by 6 bases and J by 2 bases, 9 bases remained unmatched. Here the CDR3 DNA reads TGTGCCAGCTCCCTTAGACAGGGAATTCAAGAGACCCAGTACTTC. Translated, it gives CASSLRQGIQETQYF.

On this clone: Other DNA sequences of this sample code for an identical CDR3. The chain recombines TRBV9 with TRBJ1-1; D perhaps matches TRBD1 (6 bases). The V and J ends lost 7 bases and 2 bases respectively, with 12 bases between them. Germline lookup yields CDR1 SGDLS and CDR2 YYNGEE. The CDR3 is 13 amino acids. CDR3 DNA: TGTGCCAGCTCCGGGGGGGCCAACACTGAAGCTTTCTTT. Translated: CASSGGANTEAFF.

The V call is TRBV30, the J call TRBJ1-5; 10 bases fit TRBD1. The CDR3 covers 15 residues. The germline V gene has CDR1 GTSNPN and CDR2 SVGIG (reference sequence). V was pared by 0 bases and J by 5 bases, with 4 bases of the junction left unmatched. As DNA, the CDR3 is TGTGCCTGGAGTGTACGAGGGACAGGGGATCAGCCCCAGCATTTT. It yields the protein CAWSVRGTGDQPQHF.

The chain couples TRBV28 to TRBJ2-2; maybe TRBD2 (5 bases). The CDR3 totals 14 residues. V gave up 3 bases and J gave up 8 bases, with 13 bases separating them. The germline V gene encodes CDR1 MDHEN and CDR2 SYDVKM. The CDR3 loop is CASSFRRGRGELFF. The CDR3 DNA sequence: TGTGCCAGCAGTTTCCGTCGGGGAAGAGGGGAGCTGTTTTTT.

J is TRBJ2-7 and V is TRBV27, with D perhaps TRBD1 (6 bases). The CDR3 is 14 residues long. V was clipped by 6 bases and J by 0 bases, with 12 bases between them. Per the germline V gene, CDR1 is MNHEY and CDR2 is SMNVEV (reference sequence). CDR3 sequence: CASRAQGSSYEQYF. The DNA for the CDR3 is TGTGCCAGCAGAGCACAGGGATCCTCCTACGAGCAGTACTTC.

The rearrangement links TRBV6-1 to TRBJ2-2; D is unclear. CDR1 is MNHNS, CDR2 SASEGT, per germline. Trimming left V 7 bases short and J 5 bases short, with 14 bases between. The CDR3 runs to 14 residues. CDR3 sequence: CASKYGPETGELFF. The DNA of the CDR3 is TGTGCCAGCAAATACGGCCCCGAGACCGGGGAGCTGTTTTTT.

Regarding this clone: Other DNA sequences in the same sample also yield this CDR3. The V call is TRBV19, the J call TRBJ2-1; D is perhaps TRBD1 or TRBD2 (5 bases each). The germline CDR1 and CDR2 sequences are LNHDA and SQIVND (reference sequence). This CDR3 region has 11 residues. Trimming shortened V by 8 bases and J by 4 bases, and 6 bases separated the two germline ends. The DNA of the CDR3 is TGTGCCAGTGGGGGTTACAATGAGCAGTTCTTC. Residues: CASGGYNEQFF.

V usage is TRBV7-2 and J usage is TRBJ1-2; D uncertain. This CDR3 has 13 residues. CDR1 is SGHTA and CDR2 is FQGNSA in the germline V gene. V was clipped by 1 base and J by 4 bases, with 7 bases between them. CDR3 coding DNA: TGTGCCAGCAGCTTAGAGAGGTTCTATGGCTACACCTTC. Translating gives CASSLERFYGYTF.

The genes are TRBV15 and TRBJ2-5; D gene uncertain. Germline assignment: CDR1 LNHNV and CDR2 YYDKDF (reference sequence). Deletions cut 1 base from V and 5 bases from J, with 11 bases between. The CDR3 is 14 amino acids. CDR3 residues: CATSRVPEKETQYF. For the CDR3, the DNA is TGTGCCACCAGCAGAGTTCCCGAAAAGGAGACCCAGTACTTC.

The J gene is TRBJ1-2, the V gene TRBV2; tentatively, D is TRBD1 (6 bases). The germline V gene encodes CDR1 SNHLY and CDR2 FYNNEI. This CDR3 comprises 14 residues. V lost 6 bases to trimming and J lost 4 bases, with 15 bases between them. CDR3 protein: CASRPGAGAYGYTF. The CDR3 DNA reads TGTGCCAGCAGGCCCGGGGCAGGGGCCTATGGCTACACCTTC. Full variable domain (remainder filled in from reference TRBV2 and TRBJ1-2): EPEVTQTPSHQVTQMGQEVILRCVPISNHLYFYWYRQILGQKVEFLVSFYNNEISEKSEIFDDQFSVERPDGSNFTLKIRSTKLEDSAMYFCASRPGAGAYGYTFGSGTRLTVV.

The chain has TRBV5-1 and TRBJ2-7; D possibly uses TRBD1 or TRBD2 (5 bases each). The ends were cut back, 3 bases at V and 6 bases at J, with 19 bases in the middle. CDR1 and CDR2 from the germline V gene are SGHRS and YFSETQ. This CDR3 comprises 15 residues. CDR3 in amino acids: CASSSTAGASVEQYF. The CDR3 coding sequence is TGCGCCAGCAGCTCTACAGCCGGGGCTTCTGTCGAGCAGTACTTC. Together with reference TRBV5-1 and TRBJ2-7, the CDR3 gives the full variable domain: KAGVTQTPRYLIKTRGQQVTLSCSPISGHRSVSWYQQTPGQGLQFLFEYFSETQRNKGNFPGRFSGRQFSNSRSEMNVSTLELGDSALYLCASSSTAGASVEQYFGPGTRLTVT.

The rearrangement links TRBV7-9 to TRBJ1-2, with 8 bases aligning to TRBD1. Unmatched junction bases numbered 6, after V lost 3 bases and J lost 3 bases. The CDR3 runs to 15 residues. The germline CDR1 and CDR2 sequences are SEHNR and FQNEAQ (reference sequence). The DNA of the CDR3 is TGTGCCAGCAGCTTGTTGTCAGGGGGCGACTATGGCTACACCTTC. It yields the protein CASSLLSGGDYGYTF.

This clone was observed a handful of times. The genes are TRBV30 and TRBJ1-5, with D tentatively TRBD1 (6 bases). V lost 0 bases and J 0 bases, leaving 12 bases between the germline ends. CDR3 length: 16 residues. Germline CDR1 and CDR2: GTSNPN and SVGIG (reference sequence). The CDR3 bases are TGTGCCTGGAGTGTAGGGGGTGACTATAGCAATCAGCCCCAGCATTTT. Its protein product is CAWSVGGDYSNQPQHF. Using reference TRBV30 and TRBJ1-5 for the parts outside the CDR3, the full variable domain is SQTIHQWPATLVQPVGSPLSLECTVEGTSNPNLYWYRQAAGRGLQLLFYSVGIGQISSEVPQNLSASRPQDRQFILSSKKLLLSDSGFYLCAWSVGGDYSNQPQHFGDGTRLSIL.